The clone carrying this T cell receptor beta chain has at least ten counts. What it binds is not known. This specimen belongs to a study of T cells in Graves' hyperthyroidism and ophthalmopathy. Study-wide results and limits: Ophthalmopathy was predicted by the model a median of roughly 6.6 months ahead of onset. Expanded thyroid clonotypes (above 0.001) were mostly also found in blood.

RNA transcripts gave rise to amplified TCR beta CDR3 regions. Using the HTBI primer set, a first-round RT-PCR was run on the TCR CDR3. TCRdb analysed the multiplex PCR reads with MiXCR anew, one entry per CDR3 protein. The data contain more than 250,000 distinct CDR3 sequences, roughly 15% of them singletons. V was shortened by 2 bases and J by 5 bases, with 19 bases between the two germline ends. Germline lookup yields CDR1 SGHRS and CDR2 YFSETQ. The CDR3 sequence is 17 residues long. Source material: blood. The V and J genes are TRBV5-1 and TRBJ2-2; tentative D call: TRBD2 (6 bases). The sequence was collected from a woman aged 45-65 years with Graves' hyperthyroidism that later progressed to Graves' ophthalmopathy. The DNA for the CDR3 is TGCGCCAGCAGCTTAGCCCGGGGTAGCGGCCAAACCGGGGAGCTGTTTTTT. The encoded protein is CASSLARGSGQTGELFF.